The source of this T cell receptor beta chain is a study of T-cell reconstitution after alpha-beta-depleted transplantation in children. TCRbeta library preparation incorporated unique molecular identifiers. Each CDR3 protein is one row after TCRdb ran MiXCR on the PCR reads. The sample lists under 450,000 distinct CDR3 sequences, about an eighth occurring once. Looked up from germline, CDR1 is SGHNT and CDR2 is YYREEE (reference sequence). The CDR3 is 14 amino acids. The V end was cut by 4 bases, the J end by 1 base, with 9 bases between. This chain uses TRBV5-4 with TRBJ2-4, with D possibly called TRBD1 or TRBD2 (6 bases each). The input for sequencing was PBMCs, taken from the stem cell graft. This sequence was found in a human donor who donated a stem cell graft to a child with Fanconi anemia. Here the CDR3 reads CASSVGGAKNIQYF. In nucleotides, the CDR3 is TGTGCCAGCAGCGTAGGGGGGGCCAAAAACATTCAGTACTTC.